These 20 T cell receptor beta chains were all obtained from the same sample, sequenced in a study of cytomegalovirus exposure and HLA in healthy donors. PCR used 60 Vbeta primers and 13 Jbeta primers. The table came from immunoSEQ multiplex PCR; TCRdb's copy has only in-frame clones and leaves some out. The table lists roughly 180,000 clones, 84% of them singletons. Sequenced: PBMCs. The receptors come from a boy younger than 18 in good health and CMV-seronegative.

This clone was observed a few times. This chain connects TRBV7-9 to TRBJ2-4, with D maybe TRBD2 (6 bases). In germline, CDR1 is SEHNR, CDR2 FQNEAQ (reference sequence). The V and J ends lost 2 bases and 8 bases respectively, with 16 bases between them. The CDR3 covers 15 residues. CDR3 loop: CASSLNGGAGDIQYF. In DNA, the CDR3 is TGTGCCAGCAGCTTAAACGGGGGTGCCGGGGACATTCAGTACTTC.

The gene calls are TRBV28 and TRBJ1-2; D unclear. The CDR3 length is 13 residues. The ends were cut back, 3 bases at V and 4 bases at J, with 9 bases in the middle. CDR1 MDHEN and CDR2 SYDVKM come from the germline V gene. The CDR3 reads CASSLIRSYGYTF. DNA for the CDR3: TGTGCCAGCAGTTTGATACGGAGCTATGGCTACACCTTC.

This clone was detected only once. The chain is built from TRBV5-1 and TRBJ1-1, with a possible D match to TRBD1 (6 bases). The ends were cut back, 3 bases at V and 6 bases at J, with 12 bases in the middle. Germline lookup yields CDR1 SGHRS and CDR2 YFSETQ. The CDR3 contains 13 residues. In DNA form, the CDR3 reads TGCGCCAGCAGCTGGCGGGGGGCACCTGAAGCTTTCTTT. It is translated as CASSWRGAPEAFF.

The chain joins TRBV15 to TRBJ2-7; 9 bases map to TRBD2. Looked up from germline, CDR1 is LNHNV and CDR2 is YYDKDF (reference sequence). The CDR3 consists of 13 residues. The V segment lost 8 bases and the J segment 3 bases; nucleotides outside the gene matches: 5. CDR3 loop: CATHLAGSYEQYF. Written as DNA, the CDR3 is TGTGCCACCCATCTAGCGGGGAGCTACGAGCAGTACTTC.

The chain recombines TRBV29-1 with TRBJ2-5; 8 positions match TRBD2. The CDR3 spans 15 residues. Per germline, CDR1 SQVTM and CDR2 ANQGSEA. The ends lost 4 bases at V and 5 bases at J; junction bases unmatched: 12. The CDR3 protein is CSVVGFREGPETQYF. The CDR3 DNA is TGCAGCGTTGTTGGGTTCCGGGAGGGCCCCGAGACCCAGTACTTC.

CDR3 in DNA: TGCGCCAGCAGCCCACATCGGAGCGGGTCCGTTTACAATGAGCAGTTCTTC. Translation gives CASSPHRSGSVYNEQFF. The gene calls are TRBV4-1 and TRBJ2-1, with D possibly being TRBD2 (6 bases). V shed 4 bases and J shed 4 bases, with 20 bases lying between them. CDR3 length: 17 residues. In germline, CDR1 is MGHRA, CDR2 YSYEKL.

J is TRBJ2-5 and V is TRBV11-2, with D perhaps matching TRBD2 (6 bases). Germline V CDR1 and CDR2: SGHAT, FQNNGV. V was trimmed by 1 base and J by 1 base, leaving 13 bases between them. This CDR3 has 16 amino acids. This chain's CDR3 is CASSLASGYFQETQYF. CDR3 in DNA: TGTGCCAGCAGCTTAGCCAGCGGGTACTTCCAAGAGACCCAGTACTTC.

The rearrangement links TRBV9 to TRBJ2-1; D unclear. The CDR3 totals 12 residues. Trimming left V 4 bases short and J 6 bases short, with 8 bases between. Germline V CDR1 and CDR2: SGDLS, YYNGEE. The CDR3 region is CASSTYSNEQFF. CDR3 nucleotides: TGTGCCAGCAGCACTTACAGCAATGAGCAGTTCTTC.

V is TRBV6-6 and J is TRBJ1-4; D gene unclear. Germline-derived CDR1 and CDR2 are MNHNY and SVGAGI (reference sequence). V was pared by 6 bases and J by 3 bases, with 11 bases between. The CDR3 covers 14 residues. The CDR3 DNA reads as TGTGCCAGCAGCCCTCGGGGATCTAATGAAAAACTGTTTTTT. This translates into CASSPRGSNEKLFF.

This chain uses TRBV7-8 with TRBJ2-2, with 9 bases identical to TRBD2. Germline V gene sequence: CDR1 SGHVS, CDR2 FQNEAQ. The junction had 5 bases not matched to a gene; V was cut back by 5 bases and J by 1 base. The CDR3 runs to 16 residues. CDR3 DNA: TGTGCCAGCAGCAGGTCTAGCGGGGTGAACACCGGGGAGCTGTTTTTT. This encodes CASSRSSGVNTGELFF.

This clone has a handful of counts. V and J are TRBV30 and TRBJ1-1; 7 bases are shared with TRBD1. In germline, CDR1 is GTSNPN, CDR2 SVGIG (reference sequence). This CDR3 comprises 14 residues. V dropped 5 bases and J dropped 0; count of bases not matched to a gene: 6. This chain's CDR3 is CAWGNRGLNTEAFF. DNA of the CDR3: TGTGCCTGGGGGAACAGGGGATTGAACACTGAAGCTTTCTTT.

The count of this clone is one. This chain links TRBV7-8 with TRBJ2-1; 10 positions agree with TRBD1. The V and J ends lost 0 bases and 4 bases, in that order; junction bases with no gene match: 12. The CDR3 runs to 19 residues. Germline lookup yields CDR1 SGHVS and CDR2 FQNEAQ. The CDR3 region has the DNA TGTGCCAGCAGCTTAGCGCTCTTCACGGGGGACAGGGGTTACAATGAGCAGTTCTTC. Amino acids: CASSLALFTGDRGYNEQFF.

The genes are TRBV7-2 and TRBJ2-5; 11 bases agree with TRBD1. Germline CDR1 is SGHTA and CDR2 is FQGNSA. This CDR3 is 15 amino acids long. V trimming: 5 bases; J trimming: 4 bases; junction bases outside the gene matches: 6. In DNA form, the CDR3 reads TGTGCCAGCAGCCTGGACAGGGGGCCGGGAGAGACCCAGTACTTC. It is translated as CASSLDRGPGETQYF. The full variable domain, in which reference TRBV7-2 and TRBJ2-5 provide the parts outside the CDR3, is GAGVSQSPSNKVTEKGKDVELRCDPISGHTALYWYRQSLGQGLEFLIYFQGNSAPDKSGLPSDRFSAERTGGSVSTLTIQRTQQEDSAVYLCASSLDRGPGETQYFGPGTRLLVL.

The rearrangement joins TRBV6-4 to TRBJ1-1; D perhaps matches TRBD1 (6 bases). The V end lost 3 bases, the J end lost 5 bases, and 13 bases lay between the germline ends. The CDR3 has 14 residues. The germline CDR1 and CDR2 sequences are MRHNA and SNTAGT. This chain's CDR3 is CASSEREGETEAFF. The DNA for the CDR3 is TGTGCCAGCAGTGAAAGGGAGGGGGAAACTGAAGCTTTCTTT.

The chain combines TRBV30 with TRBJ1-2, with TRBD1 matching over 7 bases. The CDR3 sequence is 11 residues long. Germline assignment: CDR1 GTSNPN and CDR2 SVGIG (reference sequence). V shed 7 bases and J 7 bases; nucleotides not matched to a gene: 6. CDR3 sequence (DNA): TGTGCCTTAGAGACAGGGTCTGGCTACACCTTC. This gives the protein CALETGSGYTF.

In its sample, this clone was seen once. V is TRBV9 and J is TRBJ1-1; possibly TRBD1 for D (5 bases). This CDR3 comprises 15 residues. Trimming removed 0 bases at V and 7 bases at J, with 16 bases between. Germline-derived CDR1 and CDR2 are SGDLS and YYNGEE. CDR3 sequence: CASSVDQGSQGEAFF. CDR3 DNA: TGTGCCAGCAGCGTAGACCAGGGATCCCAAGGTGAAGCTTTCTTT.

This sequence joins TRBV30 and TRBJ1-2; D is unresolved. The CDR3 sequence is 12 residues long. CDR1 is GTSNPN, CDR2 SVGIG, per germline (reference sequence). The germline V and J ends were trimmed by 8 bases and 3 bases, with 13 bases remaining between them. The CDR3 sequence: CAGSWGDYGYTF. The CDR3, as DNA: TGTGCCGGCAGCTGGGGAGACTATGGCTACACCTTC. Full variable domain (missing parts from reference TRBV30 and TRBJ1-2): SQTIHQWPATLVQPVGSPLSLECTVEGTSNPNLYWYRQAAGRGLQLLFYSVGIGQISSEVPQNLSASRPQDRQFILSSKKLLLSDSGFYLCAGSWGDYGYTFGSGTRLTVV.

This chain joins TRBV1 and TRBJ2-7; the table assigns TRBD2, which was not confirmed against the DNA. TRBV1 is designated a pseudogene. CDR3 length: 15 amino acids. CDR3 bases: TGCACCAGCAGCCCGGGACTAGCGGGGGAAGACGAGCAGTACTTC. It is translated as CTSSPGLAGEDEQYF.

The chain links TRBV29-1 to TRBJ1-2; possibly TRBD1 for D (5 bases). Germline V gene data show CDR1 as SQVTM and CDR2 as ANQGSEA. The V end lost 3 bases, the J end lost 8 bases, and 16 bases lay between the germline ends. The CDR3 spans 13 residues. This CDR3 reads CSVDSGEGYGYTF. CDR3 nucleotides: TGCAGCGTTGACTCGGGGGAGGGGTACGGCTACACCTTC.

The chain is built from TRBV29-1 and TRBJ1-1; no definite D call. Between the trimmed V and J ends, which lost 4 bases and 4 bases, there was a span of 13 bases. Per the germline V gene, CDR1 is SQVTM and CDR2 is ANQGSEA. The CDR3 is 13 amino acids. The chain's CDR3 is CSVGAGPGTEAFF. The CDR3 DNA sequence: TGCAGCGTTGGGGCGGGCCCAGGCACTGAAGCTTTCTTT.